Following are 10 T cell receptor beta chains from one sample sequenced in a study of blood T cell repertoires in COVID-19. The data were produced by immunoSEQ multiplex PCR, yet TCRdb's version contains in-frame clones alone and is incomplete. The table records 250,000 or so clones, about 89% of them present only once. Material for sequencing was peripheral blood. These receptors all stem from a middle-aged man with active or convalescent COVID-19.

J is TRBJ2-5 and V is TRBV12-3 or TRBV12-4; TRBD2 might be the D (5 bases). The CDR3 covers 12 residues. The V end was cut by 6 bases, the J end by 5 bases, with 10 bases between. Here the CDR3 reads CASSPRGETQYF. CDR3 sequence (DNA): TGTGCCAGCAGCCCTCGAGGGGAGACCCAGTACTTC.

This chain connects TRBV4-1 to TRBJ2-2, with 9 bases identical to TRBD1. Germline V gives CDR1 MGHRA, CDR2 YSYEKL. The CDR3 has 18 residues. Trimming cost V 4 bases and J 8 bases; bases outside gene matches: 17. CDR3 DNA sequence: TGCGCCAGCAGCCCCAACCAACAGGGGGCGCTTATCAGAGGGGAGCTGTTTTTT. Translated: CASSPNQQGALIRGELFF.

This clone turned up a few times. This chain links TRBV7-9 with TRBJ1-2, with 7 bases identical to TRBD1. The V gene end was trimmed by 5 bases and the J gene end by 2 bases; junction bases not matched to a gene: 8. The CDR3 has 15 residues. The germline CDR1 and CDR2 sequences are SEHNR and FQNEAQ (reference sequence). The CDR3 here is CASSPGTARNYGYTF. Here the CDR3 DNA reads TGTGCCAGCAGCCCAGGGACAGCCAGAAACTATGGCTACACCTTC.

The table lists this clone with a few counts. The chain employs TRBV9 and TRBJ1-6; 7 nucleotides match TRBD1. The CDR3 runs to 13 residues. Germline lookup yields CDR1 SGDLS and CDR2 YYNGEE. J was trimmed by 13 bases and V by 2 bases; bases with no gene match: 6. CDR3 region: CASSVDDRAPLHF. CDR3 DNA sequence: TGTGCCAGCAGCGTGGACGACAGGGCCCCCCTCCACTTT.

J is TRBJ1-6 and V is TRBV10-3; D not certain. Trimming took 3 bases from V and 9 from J, leaving 12 bases between them. The germline gives CDR1 ENHRY, CDR2 SYGVKD. The CDR3 has 14 residues. CDR3 sequence reads: CAISDSRVFSPLHF. DNA of the CDR3: TGTGCCATCAGTGACAGTCGTGTTTTTTCACCCCTCCACTTT.

This clone was seen a single time. This chain links TRBV9 with TRBJ2-1; no clear D. The CDR3 is 12 amino acids. CDR1 SGDLS and CDR2 YYNGEE come from the germline V gene. V lost 0 bases, J lost 5 bases, and 3 bases lay in between. The CDR3 loop reads CASSVGDNEQFF. The CDR3 DNA reads as TGTGCCAGCAGCGTAGGAGACAATGAGCAGTTCTTC.

The V gene is TRBV19, the J gene TRBJ2-7, with D unresolved. The length of the CDR3 is 14 residues. V was pared by 9 bases and J by 7 bases, with 22 bases between. CDR1 is LNHDA, CDR2 SQIVND, per germline (reference sequence). This CDR3 is CASPTQRPTREQYF. The DNA of the CDR3 is TGTGCCAGCCCCACACAGAGACCAACGAGAGAGCAGTACTTC.

The V call is TRBV9, the J call TRBJ2-3; D unresolved. Germline V gene data show CDR1 as SGDLS and CDR2 as YYNGEE. Trimming stripped 3 bases from V and 12 bases from J, with 20 bases between. The CDR3 has 14 amino acids. DNA of the CDR3: TGTGCCAGCAGCGGATCGTCGGGTCGGCCTTCTCAGTATTTT. Residues: CASSGSSGRPSQYF.

The chain combines TRBV2 with TRBJ1-6; no clear D. Germline V gene data show CDR1 as SNHLY and CDR2 as FYNNEI. CDR3 length: 14 residues. Trimming removed 6 bases at V and 10 bases at J, with 16 bases between. The CDR3 loop is CASSLDSSYSPLHF. For the CDR3, the DNA is TGTGCCAGCAGCTTGGACTCTTCGTACTCACCCCTCCACTTT.

V and J are TRBV27 and TRBJ2-1; 10 bases align to TRBD2. The CDR3 loop spans 18 amino acids. Germline-derived CDR1 and CDR2 are MNHEY and SMNVEV (reference sequence). Trimming at V came to 5 bases and at J to 0 bases, leaving 10 bases not matched to a gene. The CDR3 loop reads CASSTSAGGAASYNEQFF. CDR3 bases: TGTGCCAGCAGTACGTCAGCGGGGGGGGCTGCCTCCTACAATGAGCAGTTCTTC.